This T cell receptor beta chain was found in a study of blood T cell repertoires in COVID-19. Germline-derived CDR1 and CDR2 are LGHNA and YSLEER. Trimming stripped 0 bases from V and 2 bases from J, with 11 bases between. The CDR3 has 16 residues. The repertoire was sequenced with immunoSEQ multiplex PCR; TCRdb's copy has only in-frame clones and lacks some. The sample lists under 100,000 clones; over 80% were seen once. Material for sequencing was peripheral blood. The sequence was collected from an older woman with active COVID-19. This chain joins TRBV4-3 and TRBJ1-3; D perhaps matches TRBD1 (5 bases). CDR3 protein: CASSQDTMTAGNTIYF. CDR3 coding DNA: TGCGCCAGCAGCCAAGACACCATGACAGCTGGAAACACCATATATTTT.